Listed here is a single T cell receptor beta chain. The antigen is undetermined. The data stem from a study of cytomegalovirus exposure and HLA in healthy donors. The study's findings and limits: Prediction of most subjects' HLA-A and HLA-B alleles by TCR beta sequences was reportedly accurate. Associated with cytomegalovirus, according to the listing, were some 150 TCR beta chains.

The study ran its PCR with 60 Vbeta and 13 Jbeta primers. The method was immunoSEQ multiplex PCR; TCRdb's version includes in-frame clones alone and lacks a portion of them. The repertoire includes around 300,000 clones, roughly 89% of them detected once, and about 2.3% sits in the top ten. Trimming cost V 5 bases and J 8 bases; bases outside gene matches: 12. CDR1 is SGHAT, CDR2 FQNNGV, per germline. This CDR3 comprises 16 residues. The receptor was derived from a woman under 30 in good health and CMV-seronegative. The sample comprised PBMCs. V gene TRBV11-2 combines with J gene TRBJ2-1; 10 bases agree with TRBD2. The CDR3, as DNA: TGTGCCAGCAGCCCGCCGAGCGGGGGGGCCCCCTATGAGCAGTTCTTC. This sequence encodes CASSPPSGGAPYEQFF.